A selection of T cell receptor beta chains follows, all from one sample in a study of blood T cell repertoires in COVID-19. Some clones are missing from TCRdb's copy, which holds only in-frame ones; the method was immunoSEQ multiplex PCR. The sample has under 300,000 clones, 75% to 90% seen once; the top ten hold 0.94%. The sequenced material came from peripheral blood. These receptors were collected from a woman in her forties who had recovered from COVID-19. Each CDR3 is given with its conserved first and last residue. D genes are given only for firm matches. Clone size, where shown, is once, few, many, or a class for clones that have expanded.

TRBJ2-7	TRBD1	TRBV19	few	CASSSQGDEQYF	TGTGCCAGTAGTAGCCAGGGGGACGAGCAGTACTTC
TRBJ2-7	.	TRBV5-4	.	CASSSDFSSLEQYF	TGTGCCAGCAGCTCGGACTTCTCTAGTCTCGAGCAGTACTTC
TRBJ2-5	.	TRBV18	.	CASSPQERETQYF	TGTGCCAGCTCACCCCAGGAGCGGGAGACCCAGTACTTC
TRBJ1-2	.	TRBV27	.	CASSLTFRLDGYTF	TGTGCCAGCAGTTTAACTTTTCGACTGGATGGCTACACCTTC
TRBJ2-7	TRBD2	TRBV7-9	.	CASSLDGLGSYEQYF	TGTGCCAGCAGCTTAGATGGACTAGGTTCCTACGAGCAGTACTTC
TRBJ2-1	.	TRBV2	.	CASGGGLAPYNEQFF	TGTGCCAGCGGGGGGGGCCTAGCGCCTTACAATGAGCAGTTCTTC
TRBJ2-3	.	TRBV7-3	.	CASSSGGRRTQYF	TGTGCCAGCAGCTCGGGGGGCAGACGGACGCAGTATTTT
TRBJ2-3	.	TRBV6-2/TRBV6-3	many	CASSYSVGATDTQYF	TGTGCCAGCAGTTATTCGGTGGGAGCGACAGATACGCAGTATTTT
TRBJ2-5	TRBD2	TRBV2	.	CASKPNSGTAQETQYF	TGTGCCAGCAAACCAAACAGCGGGACTGCACAAGAGACCCAGTACTTC
TRBJ2-1	.	TRBV29-1	.	CSHTKGEGFSYNEQFF	TGCAGCCACACAAAGGGGGAGGGCTTCTCATACAATGAGCAGTTCTTC